This is a list of T cell receptor beta chains from one sample in a study of regulatory T cells in long-lasting Graves disease. MiXCR, applied by TCRdb to the multiplex PCR reads, yields one record per CDR3 protein. The sample has about 300,000 distinct CDR3 sequences, around 23% seen once. The sample in question was peripheral blood mononuclear cells (PBMCs), obtained when the disease was refractory, from a patient treated with antithyroid drugs. These receptors all stem from a female donor with Graves disease. Both conserved end residues are part of each CDR3. The D gene is left open where the match is weak. Not all rows give a size; the values are once, few, many and, for expanded clones, a class.

size | J | V | D | DNA | CDR3
once | TRBJ2-1 | TRBV6-1 | TRBD2 | TGTGCCAGCAGTCGGACTAGCACCGAGGTGGATGAGCAGTTCTTC | CASSRTSTEVDEQFF
- | TRBJ2-1 | TRBV7-9 | - | TGTGCCAGCACCTCGGCTGCTGCCTACAATGAGCAGTTCTTC | CASTSAAAYNEQFF
few | TRBJ1-5 | TRBV20-1 | TRBD1 | TGCAGTGCTGGTCGACAGGGTGATCAGCCCCAGCATTTT | CSAGRQGDQPQHF
many | TRBJ2-7 | TRBV28 | - | TGTGCCAGCAGCCGGGACACCCCAAGCAAGCAGTACTTC | CASSRDTPSKQYF
many | TRBJ2-5 | TRBV20-1 | - | TGCAGTGCTATTGATCCGGGAGAGACCCAGTACTTC | CSAIDPGETQYF
few | TRBJ1-3 | TRBV29-1 | - | TGCAGCGTTGAAGAAGAAAACACCATATATTTT | CSVEEENTIYF
many | TRBJ1-1 | TRBV18 | TRBD1 | TGTGCCAGCAGTCCGGGACAGGTGAACACTGAAGCTTTCTTT | CASSPGQVNTEAFF
many | TRBJ1-2 | TRBV7-2 | TRBD1 | TGTGCCAGCAGCTTTGCCTCGGACAGGGTTGGCTACACCTTC | CASSFASDRVGYTF
- | TRBJ1-1 | TRBV5-6 | - | TGTGCCAGCAGCTTTCTGGGAGACACTGAAGCTTTCTTT | CASSFLGDTEAFF
many | TRBJ1-6 | TRBV27 | - | TGTGCCAGCAGTTTCGTTATGGGGGAAAATTCACCCCTCCACTTT | CASSFVMGENSPLHF
many | TRBJ1-2 | TRBV7-9 | - | TGTGCCAGCAGCTACAGCAGTAACTATGGCTACACCTTC | CASSYSSNYGYTF
many | TRBJ2-7 | TRBV11-2 | - | TGTGCCAGCAGCTTAGCCCAGGGGGAGCAGTACTTC | CASSLAQGEQYF
- | TRBJ1-1 | TRBV5-1 | - | TGCGCCAGCAGCGGGGGCCCTGTTCTCATGGACACTGAAGCTTTCTTT | CASSGGPVLMDTEAFF
- | TRBJ2-7 | TRBV6-1 | - | TGTGCCATCTCCGAGGTTAACTACGAGCAGTACTTC | CAISEVNYEQYF
- | TRBJ1-5 | TRBV4-3 | - | TGCGCCAGCAGCCAAGACGTGTATAGCAATCAGCCCCAGCATTTT | CASSQDVYSNQPQHF
few | TRBJ2-2 | TRBV6-1 | - | TGTGCCAGCAGAGGATCCGGGGAGCTGTTTTTT | CASRGSGELFF
- | TRBJ2-5 | TRBV4-3 | - | TGCGCCAGCGGCCAAGTCGGAGATTTTCAAGAGACCCAGTACTTC | CASGQVGDFQETQYF
- | TRBJ2-5 | TRBV6-2/TRBV6-3 | - | TGTGCCAGCAGTTACCTGGGCAGCTTGTCGGAGACCCAGTACTTC | CASSYLGSLSETQYF
- | TRBJ2-7 | TRBV7-2 | - | TGTGCCAGCAGCTTAGATGGAGTAGCAGGGGCCTACGAGCAGTACTTC | CASSLDGVAGAYEQYF
many | TRBJ1-5 | TRBV12-3/TRBV12-4 | - | TGTGCCAGCAGTTTATATCTCGGCAGGGGAGGGAATCAGCCCCAGCATTTT | CASSLYLGRGGNQPQHF
- | TRBJ1-2 | TRBV20-1 | - | TGCAGTGCTAGGGCCTACAGGGAAGTGGTGGGCTACACCTTC | CSARAYREVVGYTF
few | TRBJ2-7 | TRBV20-1 | - | TGCAGTGGAGTGGGGCCGGGGGCCTCCTACGAGCAGTACTTC | CSGVGPGASYEQYF
few | TRBJ2-2 | TRBV4-2 | - | TGTGCCAGCAGCCAAGAGCTGCTCCGGGAAGCCGGCGCCGGGGAGCTGTTTTTT | CASSQELLREAGAGELFF
few | TRBJ2-7 | TRBV6-2/TRBV6-3 | TRBD2 | TGTGCCAGCAGTACGGGACTAGCGGGAGGGCCGGGGTCTCACGAGCAGTACTTC | CASSTGLAGGPGSHEQYF
many | TRBJ1-5 | TRBV6-1 | - | TGTGCCAGCAGTGAAGCCGGGGGTTATCAGCCCCAGCATTTT | CASSEAGGYQPQHF
- | TRBJ2-7 | TRBV30 | TRBD2 | TGTGCCTGGAGTGTTAGCGGGAGGACCGAGCAGTACTTC | CAWSVSGRTEQYF
few | TRBJ1-5 | TRBV12-3/TRBV12-4 | TRBD1 | TGTGCCAGCAGTCTTTTAGGGGAGACAGGGACCAATCAGCCCCAGCATTTT | CASSLLGETGTNQPQHF
- | TRBJ1-1 | TRBV7-2 | - | TGTGCCAGCAGCTCTTGGACAGCGAACACTGAAGCTTTCTTT | CASSSWTANTEAFF
- | TRBJ2-2 | TRBV20-1 | - | TGCAGTGCTAGGGACAGGGGTCTAGCGGGTACGAACACCGGGGAGCTGTTTTTT | CSARDRGLAGTNTGELFF
few | TRBJ2-7 | TRBV27 | - | TGTGCCAGCAGACTGAGCCCTGAAGGGGTGCCCTACGAGCAGTACTTC | CASRLSPEGVPYEQYF
- | TRBJ1-1 | TRBV5-1 | - | TGCGCCAGCAGCTTGGAAGGGGCGCGGGCTGAAGCTTTCTTT | CASSLEGARAEAFF
many | TRBJ1-3 | TRBV20-1 | - | TGCAGTGCTAGAGATCGTAGGTACTCTGGAAACACCATATATTTT | CSARDRRYSGNTIYF
- | TRBJ2-5 | TRBV18 | - | TGTGCCAGCTCCGAACGCTCCTCCCAAGAGACCCAGTACTTC | CASSERSSQETQYF
many | TRBJ1-4 | TRBV7-2 | - | TGTGCCAGCAGCTTAGTGGGGGGTTCTAATGAAAAACTGTTTTTT | CASSLVGGSNEKLFF
- | TRBJ1-1 | TRBV20-1 | - | TGCAGTGCTAGAGAGGGGGTCACTGAAGCTTTCTTT | CSAREGVTEAFF
many | TRBJ1-2 | TRBV28 | - | TGTGCCAGCGGCAGGGGCGGATATGGCTACACCTTC | CASGRGGYGYTF
- | TRBJ2-3 | TRBV19 | - | TGTGCCAGTAGTATCAGGGGCGGTGGAAAGCGGGATACGCAGTATTTT | CASSIRGGGKRDTQYF
- | TRBJ1-3 | TRBV29-1 | - | TGCAGCGTTGTAGTCGGCGGAAACTCTGGAAACACCATATATTTT | CSVVVGGNSGNTIYF
many | TRBJ1-2 | TRBV28 | - | TGTGCCAGCAGTCTTAGCAAGGGAGCTGGCTACACCTTC | CASSLSKGAGYTF
- | TRBJ1-2 | TRBV10-3 | - | TGTGCCATCACGGCAGACCGCTATGGCTACACCTTC | CAITADRYGYTF
- | TRBJ1-1 | TRBV29-1 | - | TGCAGCGTTGAAGGGCGAGACGGCACTGAAGCTTTCTTT | CSVEGRDGTEAFF
- | TRBJ1-2 | TRBV7-2 | TRBD1 | TGTGCCAGCAGCTCTCTCCGGGACAGAAAGGATGGCTACACCTTC | CASSSLRDRKDGYTF
- | TRBJ2-3 | TRBV30 | TRBD2 | TGTGCCTGGAGCATAGCGGGAGTGCCAGATACGCAGTATTTT | CAWSIAGVPDTQYF
many | TRBJ2-7 | TRBV28 | - | TGTGCCAGCAGTTTTCCGATGATGCTGGGCTCCTACGAGCAGTACTTC | CASSFPMMLGSYEQYF
few | TRBJ2-3 | TRBV28 | - | TGTGCCAGCAGTTCCGGACTACCGGCAGATACGCAGTATTTT | CASSSGLPADTQYF